One sample yielded the 18 T cell receptor beta chains listed below, sequenced in a study of siplizumab effects on memory and regulatory T cells. The method was immunoSEQ multiplex PCR; TCRdb's version includes in-frame clones alone and lacks a portion of them. The data show approximately 70,000 clones, with about 89% seen just once and around 30% held by the top ten. The specimen was CD8+ T cells sorted from blood. The receptors originated from a human donor in good health.

The chain recombines TRBV6-5 with TRBJ2-7; 10 bases are a match to TRBD2. The CDR3 runs 14 residues. Trimming took 2 bases from V and 5 from J; bases not matched to a gene: 3. Germline V gene sequence: CDR1 MNHEY, CDR2 SVGAGI. In DNA, the CDR3 is TGTGCCAGCAGTTACGTGGGACTAGCGAACGAGCAGTACTTC. Its protein is CASSYVGLANEQYF.

The rearrangement links TRBV5-1 to TRBJ2-1, with 11 nucleotides matching TRBD2. Germline V lookup: CDR1 SGHRS, CDR2 YFSETQ. Unmatched junction bases numbered 4, after V lost 4 bases and J lost 4 bases. The CDR3 has 15 amino acids. DNA for the CDR3: TGCGCCAGCAGCATAGCGGGAGGGCCGTACAATGAGCAGTTCTTC. As protein: CASSIAGGPYNEQFF. Variable domain in full (rest from reference TRBV5-1 and TRBJ2-1): KAGVTQTPRYLIKTRGQQVTLSCSPISGHRSVSWYQQTPGQGLQFLFEYFSETQRNKGNFPGRFSGRQFSNSRSEMNVSTLELGDSALYLCASSIAGGPYNEQFFGPGTRLTVL.

The chain couples TRBV6-6 to TRBJ2-7, with TRBD1 identical over 8 bases. From germline, CDR1 is MNHNY and CDR2 SVGAGI (reference sequence). Unmatched junction bases numbered 14, after V lost 6 bases and J lost 4 bases. This CDR3 has 16 residues. For the CDR3, the DNA is TGTGCCAGCAGATCGGACAGGGCCCAAAGTGCATACGAGCAGTACTTC. Amino acid sequence: CASRSDRAQSAYEQYF.

This chain links TRBV6-6 with TRBJ2-7; D tentatively fits TRBD1 or TRBD2 (6 bases each). Germline values: CDR1 MNHNY, CDR2 SVGAGI (reference sequence). The CDR3 spans 15 residues. The V end was cut by 0 bases, the J end by 5 bases, with 14 bases between. The CDR3 DNA sequence: TGTGCCAGCAGTTACTCGGGGGGCGCACGGGACGAGCAGTACTTC. Translating gives CASSYSGGARDEQYF.

V gene TRBV7-9 combines with J gene TRBJ2-7, with 8 bases matching TRBD1. Germline V CDR1 and CDR2: SEHNR, FQNEAQ (reference sequence). The CDR3 has 14 amino acids. Trimming cost V 1 base and J 12 bases; bases outside gene matches: 11. In DNA form, the CDR3 reads TGTGCCAGCAGCTTAGGGGTCAGGGGGCTGGACGTGTACTTC. As protein: CASSLGVRGLDVYF. Full variable domain (rest looked up from reference TRBV7-9 and TRBJ2-7): DTGVSQNPRHKITKRGQNVTFRCDPISEHNRLYWYRQTLGQGPEFLTYFQNEAQLEKSRLLSDRFSAERPKGSFSTLEIQRTEQGDSAMYLCASSLGVRGLDVYFGPGTRLTVT.

This chain connects TRBV5-3 to TRBJ2-7; 10 bases fit TRBD2. TRBV5-3 is placed among ORFs of uncertain function. The CDR3 runs to 16 residues. The junction had 9 bases not matched to a gene; V was cut back by 3 bases and J by 3 bases. The CDR3 DNA sequence: TGTGCCAGAAGCTGGAGCGGGAGGGAGGGCTACTACGAGCAGTACTTC. Residues: CARSWSGREGYYEQYF.

In its sample, this clone was seen once. The rearrangement uses TRBV5-1 and TRBJ2-7; D is possibly TRBD2 (5 bases). Germline loops: CDR1 SGHRS, CDR2 YFSETQ. The CDR3 loop spans 15 amino acids. Trimming cost V 3 bases and J 3 bases, with 16 bases left between them. The CDR3 DNA sequence: TGCGCCAGCAGCTGGTCCCCCTCTAGCCACTACGAGCAGTACTTC. Protein: CASSWSPSSHYEQYF.

The chain couples TRBV28 to TRBJ2-7, with D perhaps TRBD1 or TRBD2 (7 bases each). The CDR3 spans 14 residues. The germline V and J ends were trimmed by 3 bases and 2 bases, with 11 bases remaining between them. CDR1 and CDR2 (germline): MDHEN, SYDVKM. In nucleotides, the CDR3 is TGTGCCAGCAGTTTCAGGGGGGGCCCCTACGAGCAGTACTTC. It translates to CASSFRGGPYEQYF. The full variable domain, in which reference TRBV28 and TRBJ2-7 provide the parts outside the CDR3, is DVKVTQSSRYLVKRTGEKVFLECVQDMDHENMFWYRQDPGLGLRLIYFSYDVKMKEKGDIPEGYSVSREKKERFSLILESASTNQTSMYLCASSFRGGPYEQYFGPGTRLTVT.

The chain carries TRBV25-1 and TRBJ2-5; the D is unclear. Trimming removed 3 bases at V and 5 bases at J, with 7 bases between. Germline CDR1 MGHDK, CDR2 SYGVNS. This CDR3 is built from 12 residues. For the CDR3, the DNA is TGTGCCAGCAGTGAGTTCTTGGAGACCCAGTACTTC. As protein: CASSEFLETQYF.

A single count supports this clone. The rearrangement uses TRBV5-6 and TRBJ1-4; 7 bases align to TRBD1. CDR1 and CDR2 (germline): SGHDT, YYEEEE. There are 14 residues in the CDR3. J gave up 5 bases and V 6 bases, and 7 bases lay outside the gene matches. The CDR3 DNA is TGTGCCAGCACCTGGGACAGTGAAAATGAAAAACTGTTTTTT. Translating it yields CASTWDSENEKLFF.

The V gene is TRBV7-3, the J gene TRBJ2-2; no definite D call. V shed 2 bases and J shed 6 bases, with 4 bases lying between them. The CDR3 runs to 12 residues. Germline V gene lookup returns CDR1 SGHTA and CDR2 FQGTGA. The CDR3 DNA follows: TGTGCCAGCAGCTTACGAGCCGGGGAGCTGTTTTTT. It translates to CASSLRAGELFF.

The gene calls are TRBV7-8 and TRBJ2-1; D gene unclear. CDR1 is SGHVS, CDR2 FQNEAQ, per germline. V was pared by 1 base and J by 8 bases, with 18 bases between. The CDR3 length is 16 residues. Here the CDR3 reads CASSLDLLRIDDEQFF. The CDR3 DNA is TGTGCCAGCAGCTTAGATTTGCTTAGGATAGACGATGAGCAGTTCTTC.

Here the CDR3 DNA reads TGCGCCAGCAGCGCCCACCTACAGGGGCCCCAAGAGACCCAGTACTTC. This translates into CASSAHLQGPQETQYF. The chain joins TRBV5-1 to TRBJ2-5, with 7 bases that match TRBD1. The trim removed 4 bases at V and 1 base at J, leaving 10 bases unmatched. CDR1 is SGHRS, CDR2 YFSETQ, per germline. The CDR3 is 16 amino acids.

V usage is TRBV27 and J usage is TRBJ2-1; D may be TRBD1 (5 bases). Trimming took 6 bases from V and 0 from J, leaving 9 bases between them. Per the germline V gene, CDR1 is MNHEY and CDR2 is SMNVEV (reference sequence). The CDR3 has 14 residues. The CDR3 sequence: CASSQGSSYNEQFF. Written as DNA, the CDR3 is TGTGCCAGCAGCCAGGGTAGCTCCTACAATGAGCAGTTCTTC.

This sequence joins TRBV4-2 and TRBJ2-1; tentative D call: TRBD1 (5 bases). Germline loops: CDR1 LGHNA, CDR2 YNFKEQ. The CDR3 totals 14 residues. Deletions cut 0 bases from V and 5 bases from J, with 8 bases between. The CDR3 here is CASSQDGANNEQFF. CDR3 DNA: TGTGCCAGCAGCCAAGATGGGGCCAACAATGAGCAGTTCTTC.

The chain employs TRBV11-2 and TRBJ2-1; 10 bases match TRBD2. This CDR3 is 16 amino acids long. V lost 3 bases to trimming and J lost 3 bases; unmatched junction nucleotides: 5. The germline gives CDR1 SGHAT, CDR2 FQNNGV. CDR3: CASSFTSGAYYNEQFF. The CDR3 DNA reads TGTGCCAGCAGCTTCACTAGCGGGGCCTACTACAATGAGCAGTTCTTC.

The chain couples TRBV7-9 to TRBJ2-7; the match to TRBD2 covers 10 bases. Germline lookup yields CDR1 SEHNR and CDR2 FQNEAQ (reference sequence). CDR3 length: 14 amino acids. V shed 7 bases and J 3 bases; nucleotides not matched to a gene: 6. The CDR3, as DNA: TGTGCCAGCAATCTAGCGGGAGAACGCTACGAGCAGTACTTC. Translated, it gives CASNLAGERYEQYF.

This chain links TRBV19 with TRBJ2-1, with 8 nucleotides matching TRBD2. The V gene's germline CDR1 is LNHDA and CDR2 SQIVND (reference sequence). V lost 5 bases to trimming and J lost 3 bases; unmatched junction nucleotides: 9. The CDR3 is made up of 16 amino acids. This CDR3 reads CASSSFGGAYYNEQFF. CDR3 DNA: TGTGCCAGTAGTTCATTCGGGGGGGCCTACTACAATGAGCAGTTCTTC. The full variable domain, its missing parts supplied by reference TRBV19 and TRBJ2-1, is DGGITQSPKYLFRKEGQNVTLSCEQNLNHDAMYWYRQDPGQGLRLIYYSQIVNDFQKGDIAEGYSVSREKKESFPLTVTSAQKNPTAFYLCASSSFGGAYYNEQFFGPGTRLTVL.